The 8 T cell receptor beta chains reported below all come from one sample, sequenced in a study of CD8 T cells in ankylosing spondylitis. MiXCR, run by TCRdb on the 5' RACE reads, gives a single entry per CDR3 protein. The sample comprises about 160,000 distinct CDR3 sequences, 15% to 20% of which are singletons, and over 7% rests with the top ten. Sequences were obtained from blood, either unsorted or a sorted T cell fraction (not recorded which). Receptor source: a male donor with ankylosing spondylitis or in good health (not recorded which).

This clonotype came up a few times. The DNA of the CDR3 is TGTGCCAGCAGCCCTAGACGTGGCCAAGAGACCCAGTACTTC. Translated, it gives CASSPRRGQETQYF. This chain links TRBV28 with TRBJ2-5; D not certain. This CDR3 spans 14 amino acids. V was cut by 6 bases and J by 1 base, with 12 bases left in between. The germline V gene has CDR1 MDHEN and CDR2 SYDVKM.

This clonotype was counted many times. The V gene is TRBV5-1, the J gene TRBJ1-6, with D perhaps matching TRBD1 (6 bases). Germline lookup yields CDR1 SGHRS and CDR2 YFSETQ. The CDR3 extends over 15 amino acids. V gave up 5 bases and J gave up 7 bases, with 16 bases separating them. This CDR3 is CASRTAGTPNSPLHF. The CDR3 nucleotides are TGCGCCAGCAGGACAGCGGGGACACCCAATTCACCCCTCCACTTT.

This clonotype has a count of ten or more. The chain couples TRBV3-1 to TRBJ1-1; TRBD1 is a possible D gene (5 bases). This CDR3 region has 15 residues. Germline CDR1 reads LGHDT; CDR2 reads YNNKEL (reference sequence). Between the trimmed V and J ends, which lost 0 bases and 0 bases, there was a span of 8 bases. In DNA, the CDR3 is TGTGCCAGCAGCCAAGATAGGGGATTGAACACTGAAGCTTTCTTT. Residues: CASSQDRGLNTEAFF.

At least ten counts were recorded for this clonotype. The CDR3 region is CASSPGLAGVGLTENIQYF. For the CDR3, the DNA is TGCGCCAGCAGCCCGGGACTAGCGGGAGTTGGCCTTACGGAAAACATTCAGTACTTC. This sequence joins TRBV5-1 and TRBJ2-4, with 14 bases that match TRBD2. Germline V gene sequence: CDR1 SGHRS, CDR2 YFSETQ. With 4 bases clipped from V and 5 bases from J, the junction kept 14 bases outside the gene matches. There are 19 residues in the CDR3.

This clonotype has only a few counts. V usage is TRBV6-1 and J usage is TRBJ2-6, with 8 bases identical to TRBD2. V lost 6 bases, J lost 4 bases, and 8 bases stayed unmatched. CDR3 length: 16 amino acids. The germline V gene has CDR1 MNHNS and CDR2 SASEGT. The DNA for the CDR3 is TGTGCCAGCAGCGTGCGGGGGGCGCAAGGGGCCAACGTCCTGACTTTC. This gives the protein CASSVRGAQGANVLTF.

This clonotype occurred a few times. This chain joins TRBV27 and TRBJ1-3; unclear D gene. This CDR3 is built from 16 residues. Germline values: CDR1 MNHEY, CDR2 SMNVEV (reference sequence). V lost 7 bases, J lost 0 bases, and 16 bases lay in between. CDR3 residues: CASTLRPRFSGNTIYF. In nucleotides, the CDR3 is TGTGCCAGCACCCTTCGTCCCCGCTTCTCTGGAAACACCATATATTTT.

This clonotype was seen at least ten times. The chain recombines TRBV3-1 with TRBJ2-1; D remains unclear. The germline V gene encodes CDR1 LGHDT and CDR2 YNNKEL (reference sequence). CDR3 length equals 12 residues. V lost 3 bases and J 6 bases, leaving 6 bases between the germline ends. The CDR3 loop reads CASSQGGNEQFF. The CDR3 DNA is TGTGCCAGCAGCCAGGGTGGCAATGAGCAGTTCTTC.

There are many counts of this clonotype. The chain carries TRBV10-3 and TRBJ2-4; 7 positions agree with TRBD2. The germline gives CDR1 ENHRY, CDR2 SYGVKD. With 3 bases clipped from V and 4 bases from J, the junction kept 6 bases outside the gene matches. The CDR3 contains 15 residues. CDR3 sequence reads: CAISEAGPVKNIQYF. CDR3 bases: TGTGCCATCAGTGAAGCGGGACCGGTAAAAAACATTCAGTACTTC.